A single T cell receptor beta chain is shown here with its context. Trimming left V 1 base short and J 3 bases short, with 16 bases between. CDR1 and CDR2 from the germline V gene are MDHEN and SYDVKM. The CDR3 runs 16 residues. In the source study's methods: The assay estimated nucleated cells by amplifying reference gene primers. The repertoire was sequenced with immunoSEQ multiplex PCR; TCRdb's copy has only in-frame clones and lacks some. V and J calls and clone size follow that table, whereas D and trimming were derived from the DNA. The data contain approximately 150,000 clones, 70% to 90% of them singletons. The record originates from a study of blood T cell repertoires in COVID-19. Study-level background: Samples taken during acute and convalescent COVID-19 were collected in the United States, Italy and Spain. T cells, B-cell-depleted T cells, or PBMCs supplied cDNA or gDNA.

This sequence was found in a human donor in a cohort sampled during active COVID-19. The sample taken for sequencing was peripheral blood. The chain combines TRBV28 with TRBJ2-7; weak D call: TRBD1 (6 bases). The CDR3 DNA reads TGTGCCAGCAGTTTATCCCGGACAGCACCCCTCTACGAGCAGTACTTC. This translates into CASSLSRTAPLYEQYF.